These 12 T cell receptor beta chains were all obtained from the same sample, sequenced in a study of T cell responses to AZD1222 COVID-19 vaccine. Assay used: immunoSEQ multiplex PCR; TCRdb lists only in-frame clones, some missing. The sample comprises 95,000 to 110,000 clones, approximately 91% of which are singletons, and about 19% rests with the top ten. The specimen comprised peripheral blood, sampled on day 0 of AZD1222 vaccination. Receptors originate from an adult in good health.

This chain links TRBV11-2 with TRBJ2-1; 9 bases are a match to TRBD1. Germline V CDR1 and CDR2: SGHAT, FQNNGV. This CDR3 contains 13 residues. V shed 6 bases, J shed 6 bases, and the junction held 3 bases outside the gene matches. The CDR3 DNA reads TGTGCCAGCAGGGGACAGGGCTCCAATGAGCAGTTCTTC. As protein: CASRGQGSNEQFF.

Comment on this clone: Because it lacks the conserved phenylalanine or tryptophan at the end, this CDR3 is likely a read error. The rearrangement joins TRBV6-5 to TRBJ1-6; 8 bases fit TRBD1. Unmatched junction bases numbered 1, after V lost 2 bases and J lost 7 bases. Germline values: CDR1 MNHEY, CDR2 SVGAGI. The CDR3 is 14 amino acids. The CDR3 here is CASSYNRGNSPLHL. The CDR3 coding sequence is TGTGCCAGCAGTTACAACAGGGGGAATTCACCCCTCCACCTT.

The CDR3 DNA sequence: TGTGCCAGCAGCTTACCGGAAAGAACCACTGAAGCTTTCTTT. It yields the protein CASSLPERTTEAFF. This chain connects TRBV7-9 to TRBJ1-1, with D uncertain. Germline V CDR1 and CDR2: SEHNR, FQNEAQ (reference sequence). There are 14 residues in the CDR3. The germline V and J ends were trimmed by 2 bases and 4 bases, with 11 bases remaining between them.

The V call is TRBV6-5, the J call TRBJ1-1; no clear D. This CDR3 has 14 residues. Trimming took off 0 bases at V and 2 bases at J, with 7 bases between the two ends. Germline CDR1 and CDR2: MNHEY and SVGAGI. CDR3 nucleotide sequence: TGTGCCAGCAGTTACTCTGGCTTAAACACTGAAGCTTTCTTT. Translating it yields CASSYSGLNTEAFF.

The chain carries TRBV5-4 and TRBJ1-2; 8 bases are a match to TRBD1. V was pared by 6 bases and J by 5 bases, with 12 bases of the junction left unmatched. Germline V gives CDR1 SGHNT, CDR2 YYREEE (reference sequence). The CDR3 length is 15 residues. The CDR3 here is CASNRQGSLSYGYTF. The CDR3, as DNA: TGTGCCAGCAACAGACAGGGGTCTTTGTCTTATGGCTACACCTTC.

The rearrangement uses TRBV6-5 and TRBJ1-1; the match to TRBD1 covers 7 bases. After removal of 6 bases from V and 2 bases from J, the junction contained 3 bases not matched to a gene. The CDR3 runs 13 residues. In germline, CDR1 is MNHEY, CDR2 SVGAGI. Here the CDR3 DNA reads TGTGCCAGCAGACAGGGGTTAAACACTGAAGCTTTCTTT. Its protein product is CASRQGLNTEAFF.

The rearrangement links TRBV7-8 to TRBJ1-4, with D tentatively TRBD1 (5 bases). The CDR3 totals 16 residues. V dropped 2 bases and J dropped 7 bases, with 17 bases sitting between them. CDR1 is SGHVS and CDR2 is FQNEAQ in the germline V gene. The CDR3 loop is CASSLTPGTSGEKLFF. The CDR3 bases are TGTGCCAGCAGCTTAACCCCCGGGACCTCGGGTGAAAAACTGTTTTTT.

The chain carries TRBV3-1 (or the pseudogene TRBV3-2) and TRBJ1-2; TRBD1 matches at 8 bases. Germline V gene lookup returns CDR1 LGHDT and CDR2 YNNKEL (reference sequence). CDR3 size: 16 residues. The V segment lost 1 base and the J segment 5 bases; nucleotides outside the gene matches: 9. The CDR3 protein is CASSQVGRTGRYGYTF. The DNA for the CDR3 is TGTGCCAGCAGCCAAGTTGGGAGGACAGGGCGGTATGGCTACACCTTC.

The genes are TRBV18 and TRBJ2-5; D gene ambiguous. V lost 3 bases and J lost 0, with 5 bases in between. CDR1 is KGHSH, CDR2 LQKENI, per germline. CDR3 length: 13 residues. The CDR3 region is CASSPEYQETQYF. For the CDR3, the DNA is TGTGCCAGCTCACCGGAGTACCAAGAGACCCAGTACTTC.

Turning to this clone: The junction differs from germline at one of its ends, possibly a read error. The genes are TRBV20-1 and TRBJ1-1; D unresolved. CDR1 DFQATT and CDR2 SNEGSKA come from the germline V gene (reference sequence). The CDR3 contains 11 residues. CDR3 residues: CSARTQARVDF. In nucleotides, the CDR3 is TGCAGTGCTAGAACGCAGGCGCGGGTAGACTTT.

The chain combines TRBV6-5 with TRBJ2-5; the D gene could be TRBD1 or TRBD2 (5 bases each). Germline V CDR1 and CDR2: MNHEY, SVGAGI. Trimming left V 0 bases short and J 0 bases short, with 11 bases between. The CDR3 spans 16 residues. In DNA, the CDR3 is TGTGCCAGCAGTTACTCTAGTGGGGGATACCAAGAGACCCAGTACTTC. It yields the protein CASSYSSGGYQETQYF.

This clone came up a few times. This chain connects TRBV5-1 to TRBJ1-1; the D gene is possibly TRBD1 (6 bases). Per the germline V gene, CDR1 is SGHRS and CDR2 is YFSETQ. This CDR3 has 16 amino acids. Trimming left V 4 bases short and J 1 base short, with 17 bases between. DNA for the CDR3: TGCGCCAGCAGCCTAACAGGGATCGTATCGAACACTGAAGCTTTCTTT. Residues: CASSLTGIVSNTEAFF.